This T cell receptor (beta chain) was identified in a study of STAT5B mutations in CD4+ large granular lymphocyte leukemia. In the study overall: The CDR3 'QG' motif was associated with a particular HLA allele among healthy donors.

The CDR3 spans 13 residues. Germline-derived CDR1 and CDR2 are SGHNT and YENEEA. With 2 bases removed from V and 0 bases from J, the gap between germline ends came to 4 bases. Sequencing used immunoSEQ multiplex PCR; TCRdb keeps in-frame clones, though not all of them. This table holds 25,000 to 30,000 clones, 79% found once. Whole-study findings and limits: No patients shared main leukemic clonotypes, though 20% to 25% appeared at low frequency elsewhere.

A remark on this clone: The antigen is not known.

The receptor was derived from a human donor in good health. The chain recombines TRBV11-3 with TRBJ1-1; D is uncertain. The material sequenced was CD4+ T cells from blood buffy coats. This chain's CDR3 is CASSLQMNTEAFF. The CDR3 nucleotides are TGTGCCAGCAGCTTACAGATGAACACTGAAGCTTTCTTT.